The 8 T cell receptor beta chains listed next were all sequenced from one sample in a study of T cell changes during pregnancy in multiple sclerosis (dated by TCRdb to between 2018 and 2021). To prepare the library, the immunoSEQ multiplex PCR assay was applied. The immuneACCESS repertoire file appears here via TCRdb, limited to in-frame rearrangements. These files lack a portion of the clones; in checked studies, under half of the deficit traces to unresolved V genes, and the cause of the others is not known. For this sample there are about 51,000 clones; around 92% appear just once. Approximately 0.68% of the sample rests with the top ten. The material was CD4+ T cells from peripheral blood mononuclear cells, obtained in the third trimester of pregnancy. These receptor sequences come from a female donor with multiple sclerosis, enrolled in a pregnancy study.

This chain joins TRBV25-1 and TRBJ2-1, with a tentative D call TRBD1 (6 bases). Germline-derived CDR1 and CDR2 are MGHDK and SYGVNS. V gave up 1 base and J gave up 0 bases, with 13 bases separating them. The CDR3 covers 17 residues. CDR3 region: CASSESGLQGSYNEQFF. As DNA, the CDR3 is TGTGCCAGCAGTGAATCGGGGCTACAGGGCTCCTACAATGAGCAGTTCTTC. Looking up the rest from reference TRBV25-1 and TRBJ2-1 gives the full variable domain: EADIYQTPRYLVIGTGKKITLECSQTMGHDKMYWYQQDPGMELHLIHYSYGVNSTEKGDLSSESTVSRIRTEHFPLTLESARPSHTSQYLCASSESGLQGSYNEQFFGPGTRLTVL.

The chain has TRBV5-6 and TRBJ2-7, with TRBD1 matching over 11 bases. The CDR3 totals 17 residues. V dropped 1 base and J dropped 4; count of bases not matched to a gene: 10. CDR1 SGHDT and CDR2 YYEEEE come from the germline V gene. The CDR3 DNA is TGTGCCAGCAGCTTGCAGGGGACAGGGGGACTGGGTTACGAGCAGTACTTC. It codes for CASSLQGTGGLGYEQYF.

V is TRBV19 and J is TRBJ1-5; 7 nucleotides match TRBD1. The CDR3 has 19 amino acids. The trim removed 6 bases at V and 1 base at J, leaving 18 bases unmatched. Germline V gene sequence: CDR1 LNHDA, CDR2 SQIVND (reference sequence). The CDR3: CASRQWTGGFRASNQPQHF. The CDR3 DNA sequence: TGTGCCAGTAGGCAATGGACAGGTGGGTTCCGCGCAAGCAATCAGCCCCAGCATTTT.

This chain uses TRBV6-6 with TRBJ2-3, with D maybe TRBD1 (5 bases). Trimming left V 6 bases short and J 3 bases short, with 7 bases between. The CDR3 is 12 residues long. Per the germline V gene, CDR1 is MNHNY and CDR2 is SVGAGI (reference sequence). CDR3: CASRTATDTQYF. The CDR3 DNA sequence: TGTGCCAGCAGGACAGCAACAGATACGCAGTATTTT.

This clone was seen a single time. The chain carries TRBV9 and TRBJ2-1; a possible D gene is TRBD2 (6 bases). CDR3 length equals 14 residues. Germline CDR1 and CDR2: SGDLS and YYNGEE. Trimming removed 6 bases at V and 7 bases at J, with 17 bases between. CDR3: CASNGGNMGNEQFF. The CDR3, as DNA: TGTGCCAGCAACGGCGGGAACATGGGTAATGAGCAGTTCTTC.

V and J are TRBV25-1 and TRBJ1-2; D is unresolved. CDR3 length: 12 residues. The germline V gene encodes CDR1 MGHDK and CDR2 SYGVNS. In DNA form, the CDR3 reads TGTGCGACCGATGGGGAGAACTATGGCTACACCTTC. It encodes CATDGENYGYTF.

This clone appeared once. This chain uses TRBV4-1 with TRBJ2-7; a possible D gene is TRBD2 (7 bases). This CDR3 comprises 20 residues. Between the trimmed V and J ends, which lost 0 bases and 0 bases, there was a span of 24 bases. Germline V gene sequence: CDR1 MGHRA, CDR2 YSYEKL. CDR3 residues: CASSQEWGGRAQAPSYEQYF. The DNA for the CDR3 is TGCGCCAGCAGCCAAGAATGGGGGGGCAGGGCCCAAGCCCCCTCCTACGAGCAGTACTTC.

The genes are TRBV29-1 and TRBJ2-2; TRBD1 aligns across 12 bases. The CDR3 runs 13 residues. J was trimmed by 7 bases and V by 6 bases; bases with no gene match: 3. Germline V gene data show CDR1 as SQVTM and CDR2 as ANQGSEA. DNA for the CDR3: TGCAGCGTAGGGACAGGGGGCAACGGGGAGCTGTTTTTT. It specifies CSVGTGGNGELFF.